These 10 T cell receptor beta chains originate from one sample sequenced in a study of response to subunit inactivated influenza vaccine. TCRdb itself ran the RT-PCR reads through MiXCR, one entry per CDR3 protein. The sample carries some 500,000 distinct CDR3 sequences, more than 15% recorded once. The source material was CD4+ T cells sorted from PBMCs, sampled 23 months after vaccination. The receptor set was obtained from a man aged 50-75 years who received an inactivated influenza vaccine.

V gene TRBV7-2 combines with J gene TRBJ2-1; the D call may be TRBD1 or TRBD2 (6 bases each). The CDR3 is 16 residues long. Trimming took off 0 bases at V and 4 bases at J, with 13 bases between the two ends. CDR1 SGHTA and CDR2 FQGNSA come from the germline V gene. The CDR3 coding sequence is TGTGCCAGCAGCTTAGCTTTCGGGGGCAGATACAATGAGCAGTTCTTC. Translating gives CASSLAFGGRYNEQFF.

There are a few counts of this clonotype. This rearrangement joins TRBV14 to TRBJ2-1; possibly TRBD2 for D (5 bases). Germline lookup yields CDR1 SGHDN and CDR2 FVKESK. This CDR3 is 16 amino acids long. V lost 7 bases to trimming and J lost 6 bases, with 22 bases between them. The CDR3 reads CASNKGYNGDINEQFF. The CDR3 DNA follows: TGTGCCAGCAACAAAGGGTACAACGGGGATATCAATGAGCAGTTCTTC.

Regarding this clonotype: This CDR3 fails to terminate in the conserved phenylalanine or tryptophan, so it likely reflects a read error. CDR3 coding DNA: TGTGCCAGCAAAAGTGATAGCGGGAACATTCAGTACTTA. Its translation is CASKSDSGNIQYL. The rearrangement uses TRBV7-9 and TRBJ2-4, with 7 bases aligning to TRBD2. CDR3 length: 13 amino acids. The trim removed 7 bases at V and 7 bases at J, leaving 7 bases unmatched. CDR1 and CDR2 (germline): SEHNR, FQNEAQ (reference sequence).

This rearrangement joins TRBV12-3 or TRBV12-4 to TRBJ1-2; the D gene is possibly TRBD1 (5 bases). The V end lost 5 bases, the J end lost 6 bases, and 16 bases lay between the germline ends. The CDR3 has 14 amino acids. CDR3: CASSKLRGGHGYTF. The CDR3 bases are TGTGCCAGCAGTAAGCTAAGGGGAGGGCATGGCTACACCTTC.

The chain couples TRBV6-2 or TRBV6-3 to TRBJ1-6; possible D gene TRBD1, 6 bases. V was shortened by 7 bases and J by 12 bases, with 13 bases between the two germline ends. This CDR3 contains 12 residues. Per the germline V gene, CDR1 is MNHEY and CDR2 is SVGEGT. The CDR3 sequence is CASNQGDKPLHF. In DNA form, the CDR3 reads TGTGCCAGCAACCAAGGGGACAAACCCCTCCACTTT.

The table lists this clonotype with many counts. The chain carries TRBV2 and TRBJ2-2; 12 bases are a match to TRBD2. CDR3 length equals 15 residues. Germline CDR1 SNHLY, CDR2 FYNNEI. J was trimmed by 7 bases and V by 5 bases; bases with no gene match: 5. Here the CDR3 reads CASSTSGRLGGELFF. As DNA, the CDR3 is TGTGCCAGCAGTACTAGCGGGAGGCTTGGCGGGGAGCTGTTTTTT.

About this clonotype itself: Mismatch with germline at one junction end may stem from a read error. V usage is TRBV20-1 and J usage is TRBJ2-7, with 9 nucleotides matching TRBD2. This CDR3 spans 15 amino acids. Germline CDR1 reads DFQATT; CDR2 reads SNEGSKA (reference sequence). The CDR3 is CSAGRASGILYEQYF. Written as DNA, the CDR3 is TGCAGTGCTGGGCGAGCTAGCGGGATCTTGTACGAGCAGTATTTC.

The rearrangement uses TRBV10-3 and TRBJ1-6; 7 bases are shared with TRBD1. CDR1 is ENHRY, CDR2 SYGVKD, per germline. V lost 6 bases, J lost 8 bases, and 4 bases stayed unmatched. CDR3 size: 13 residues. CDR3 loop: CAIRGQQDSPLHF. CDR3 DNA sequence: TGTGCCATCAGGGGACAGCAAGATTCACCCCTCCACTTT.

The V gene is TRBV4-3, the J gene TRBJ2-2; 7 bases align to TRBD2. The CDR3 sequence is 16 residues long. The V segment lost 4 bases and the J segment 5 bases; nucleotides outside the gene matches: 10. Germline-derived CDR1 and CDR2 are LGHNA and YSLEER. CDR3 sequence reads: CASSPLDSGETGELFF. DNA for the CDR3: TGCGCCAGCAGCCCCCTTGACAGCGGGGAGACCGGGGAGCTGTTTTTT.

J is TRBJ1-4 and V is TRBV7-8; 9 nucleotides match TRBD1. The V segment lost 1 base and the J segment 11 bases; nucleotides outside the gene matches: 5. CDR3 length: 14 residues. CDR1 and CDR2 (germline): SGHVS, FQNEAQ. The CDR3 region is CASSLVTGGKKLFF. In DNA form, the CDR3 reads TGTGCCAGCAGCTTAGTCACAGGGGGCAAGAAACTGTTTTTT.